The 27 T cell receptor beta chains in this list originate from one sample, sequenced in a study of blood T cell repertoires in COVID-19. The data were produced by immunoSEQ multiplex PCR, yet TCRdb's version contains in-frame clones alone and is incomplete. The sample yields 40,000 or so clones, around 84% seen once. Material: peripheral blood. The receptors stem from a woman aged 70 to 79 in a cohort sampled during active COVID-19.

In nucleotides, the CDR3 is TGTGCCAGCAGTCCGGGACAAGAGACCCAGTACTTC. This translates into CASSPGQETQYF. The gene calls are TRBV6-2 or TRBV6-3 and TRBJ2-5; tentatively, D is TRBD2 (5 bases). CDR3 length: 12 amino acids. Germline V gene lookup returns CDR1 MNHEY and CDR2 SVGEGT. The germline V and J ends were trimmed by 5 bases and 2 bases, with 6 bases remaining between them.

The rearrangement joins TRBV7-2 to TRBJ2-5; 10 bases line up with TRBD2. Germline assignment: CDR1 SGHTA and CDR2 FQGNSA. V gave up 4 bases and J gave up 5 bases; unmatched junction bases: 7. The CDR3 is 15 residues long. The CDR3 sequence is CASSSLAGGRETQYF. CDR3 nucleotides: TGTGCCAGCAGCTCCTTAGCGGGAGGTAGGGAGACCCAGTACTTC.

V is TRBV18 and J is TRBJ1-4; 8 nucleotides match TRBD1. The CDR3 sequence is 15 residues long. Germline loops: CDR1 KGHSH, CDR2 LQKENI. With 3 bases clipped from V and 4 bases from J, the junction kept 4 bases outside the gene matches. CDR3: CASSPRQGFNEKLFF. As DNA, the CDR3 is TGTGCCAGCTCACCCCGACAGGGGTTTAATGAAAAACTGTTTTTT.

V is TRBV27 and J is TRBJ2-7, with unresolved D. CDR1 is MNHEY, CDR2 SMNVEV, per germline (reference sequence). With 3 bases removed from V and 2 bases from J, the gap between germline ends came to 11 bases. The CDR3 totals 14 residues. This CDR3 is CASSFGPKPYEQYF. Here the CDR3 DNA reads TGTGCCAGCAGTTTTGGCCCCAAACCCTACGAGCAGTACTTC.

The V gene is TRBV19, the J gene TRBJ2-2; 13 bases fit TRBD2. This CDR3 has 16 residues. The trim removed 8 bases at V and 3 bases at J, leaving 6 bases unmatched. From germline, CDR1 is LNHDA and CDR2 SQIVND (reference sequence). CDR3 bases: TGTGCCAGTGCCAGGACTAGCGGGAGATACACCGGGGAGCTGTTTTTT. Translating it yields CASARTSGRYTGELFF.

The chain carries TRBV2 and TRBJ2-3; D remains unclear. The V gene lost 6 bases and the J gene lost 4 bases, with 8 bases spanning the gap. This CDR3 has 12 residues. Looked up from germline, CDR1 is SNHLY and CDR2 is FYNNEI. CDR3 DNA sequence: TGTGCCAGCAGGATTCTAGCAGATACGCAGTATTTT. It encodes CASRILADTQYF. Complete variable domain (other parts from reference TRBV2 and TRBJ2-3): EPEVTQTPSHQVTQMGQEVILRCVPISNHLYFYWYRQILGQKVEFLVSFYNNEISEKSEIFDDQFSVERPDGSNFTLKIRSTKLEDSAMYFCASRILADTQYFGPGTRLTVL.

The V call is TRBV11-2, the J call TRBJ2-5, with 10 positions matching TRBD2. V shed 8 bases and J 2 bases; nucleotides not matched to a gene: 2. Germline V gene lookup returns CDR1 SGHAT and CDR2 FQNNGV. The CDR3 contains 13 residues. The CDR3 loop is CASGTSDQETQYF. For the CDR3, the DNA is TGTGCCAGCGGGACTAGCGATCAAGAGACCCAGTACTTC. Filled out from reference TRBV11-2 and TRBJ2-5, the complete variable domain reads EAGVAQSPRYKIIEKRQSVAFWCNPISGHATLYWYQQILGQGPKLLIQFQNNGVVDDSQLPKDRFSAERLKGVDSTLKIQPAKLEDSAVYLCASGTSDQETQYFGPGTRLLVL.

This clone was seen only once. J is TRBJ2-5 and V is TRBV11-2; D is possibly TRBD1 (6 bases). The CDR3 is 15 residues long. In germline, CDR1 is SGHAT, CDR2 FQNNGV. V was clipped by 5 bases and J by 9 bases, with 22 bases between them. Here the CDR3 reads CASSARGVLYAAQYF. DNA for the CDR3: TGTGCCAGCAGCGCCAGGGGAGTCCTCTATGCGGCCCAGTACTTC.

Concerning this clone: Other DNA sequences in this specimen translate into the identical CDR3. This chain links TRBV30 with TRBJ2-7; D is perhaps TRBD1 (5 bases). Trimming removed 4 bases from V and 3 bases from J, with 16 bases in between. The CDR3 has 14 amino acids. Looked up from germline, CDR1 is GTSNPN and CDR2 is SVGIG (reference sequence). CDR3 amino acids: CAWTPARALYEQYF. The CDR3 nucleotides read TGTGCCTGGACGCCCGCCAGGGCTCTCTACGAGCAGTACTTC.

About this clone: A junction end diverges from the germline sequence, so it may reflect a read error. The gene calls are TRBV2 and TRBJ2-5; 7 bases agree with TRBD2. CDR1 and CDR2 (germline): SNHLY, FYNNEI. This CDR3 is 16 amino acids long. CDR3 loop: CASSEDGLVSEETQYF. In DNA, the CDR3 is TGTGCCAGCAGCGAAGATGGACTAGTGAGCGAAGAGACCCAGTACTTC.

This sequence joins TRBV7-8 and TRBJ2-5; 9 positions match TRBD2. CDR1 and CDR2 (germline): SGHVS, FQNEAQ. The trim removed 1 base at V and 5 bases at J, leaving 5 bases unmatched. The CDR3 spans 15 residues. The CDR3 DNA is TGTGCCAGCAGCTTAGTGGGTAGCGGGAGCGAGACCCAGTACTTC. It encodes CASSLVGSGSETQYF.

The chain joins TRBV19 to TRBJ2-3; 7 nucleotides match TRBD1. The trim removed 3 bases at V and 0 bases at J, leaving 3 bases unmatched. In germline, CDR1 is LNHDA, CDR2 SQIVND (reference sequence). The CDR3 runs to 15 residues. The CDR3 nucleotides read TGTGCCAGTAGTATTAGACAGGGAAGCACAGATACGCAGTATTTT. It is translated as CASSIRQGSTDTQYF.

This chain joins TRBV4-2 and TRBJ1-4; 9 nucleotides agree with TRBD1. CDR3 length equals 20 residues. CDR1 and CDR2 from the germline V gene are LGHNA and YNFKEQ. Trimming removed 4 bases from V and 0 bases from J; junction bases left unmatched: 15. The CDR3 sequence: CASSPRGWDRATSTNEKLFF. The CDR3 DNA is TGTGCCAGCAGCCCCCGTGGATGGGACAGGGCGACCTCAACTAATGAAAAACTGTTTTTT.

This clone was observed once. V usage is TRBV6-5 and J usage is TRBJ1-1, with D perhaps TRBD1 (5 bases). CDR3 length: 13 residues. Between the trimmed V and J ends, which lost 8 bases and 5 bases, there was a span of 15 bases. Germline-derived CDR1 and CDR2 are MNHEY and SVGAGI. The CDR3 sequence: CASSRDGGTEAFF. In nucleotides, the CDR3 is TGTGCCAGCTCCCGGGACGGGGGGACTGAAGCTTTCTTT.

The V call is TRBV29-1, the J call TRBJ2-5; 7 bases map to TRBD1. J was trimmed by 5 bases and V by 6 bases; bases with no gene match: 6. The CDR3 loop spans 12 amino acids. The germline CDR1 and CDR2 sequences are SQVTM and ANQGSEA. The CDR3, as DNA: TGCAGCGTGGGGGCCAGGGGGGAGACCCAGTACTTC. Translation: CSVGARGETQYF.

The rearrangement uses TRBV28 and TRBJ1-4; maybe TRBD1 (6 bases). The germline V gene encodes CDR1 MDHEN and CDR2 SYDVKM. The ends were cut back, 6 bases at V and 10 bases at J, with 12 bases in the middle. CDR3 size: 12 residues. CDR3 residues: CASRTGSGKLFF. The CDR3 DNA sequence: TGTGCCAGCAGAACAGGGAGTGGAAAACTGTTTTTT. Complete variable domain (other parts from reference TRBV28 and TRBJ1-4): DVKVTQSSRYLVKRTGEKVFLECVQDMDHENMFWYRQDPGLGLRLIYFSYDVKMKEKGDIPEGYSVSREKKERFSLILESASTNQTSMYLCASRTGSGKLFFGSGTQLSVL.

The chain links TRBV28 to TRBJ1-2; 7 bases map to TRBD1. J lost 0 bases, V lost 8 bases, and 3 bases had no gene match. CDR1 and CDR2 (germline): MDHEN, SYDVKM. The CDR3 is made up of 13 amino acids. The CDR3 DNA reads as TGTGCCAGCTGGCAGGGGGCTAACTATGGCTACACCTTC. Translation: CASWQGANYGYTF.

The V and J genes are TRBV24-1 and TRBJ1-1; no clear D. The CDR3 length is 15 residues. CDR1 and CDR2 from the germline V gene are KGHDR and SFDVKD. The ends were cut back, 5 bases at V and 3 bases at J, with 15 bases in the middle. DNA for the CDR3: TGTGCCACCAGTGCCCTGTTAGGAGGGCACACTGAAGCTTTCTTT. It encodes CATSALLGGHTEAFF.

The chain combines TRBV6-6 with TRBJ2-1, with TRBD1 identical over 7 bases. The germline CDR1 and CDR2 sequences are MNHNY and SVGAGI (reference sequence). The V gene end was trimmed by 2 bases and the J gene end by 9 bases; junction bases not matched to a gene: 10. The CDR3 runs 15 residues. The CDR3 region is CASSYEGQLFSEQFF. The CDR3 coding sequence is TGTGCCAGCAGTTACGAGGGACAGTTGTTCAGTGAGCAGTTCTTC.

The rearrangement links TRBV7-9 to TRBJ1-4; 7 bases agree with TRBD1. After removal of 6 bases from V and 5 bases from J, the junction contained 6 bases not matched to a gene. Germline CDR1 SEHNR, CDR2 FQNEAQ (reference sequence). CDR3 length equals 14 residues. CDR3 DNA: TGTGCCAGCAGTACCGGGACAGCGAATGAAAAACTGTTTTTT. This translates into CASSTGTANEKLFF.

The chain joins TRBV3-1 (or the pseudogene TRBV3-2) to TRBJ1-2; 7 bases agree with TRBD1. V was clipped by 3 bases and J by 4 bases; unmatched bases: 8. This CDR3 comprises 15 residues. CDR1 LGHDT and CDR2 YNNKEL come from the germline V gene (reference sequence). The CDR3 protein is CASSQSGTEAYGYTF. The CDR3 coding sequence is TGTGCCAGCAGCCAGTCCGGGACAGAGGCCTATGGCTACACCTTC.

V and J are TRBV5-4 and TRBJ2-2, with D possibly matching TRBD2 (5 bases). Germline values: CDR1 SGHNT, CDR2 YYREEE (reference sequence). There are 13 residues in the CDR3. With 1 base removed from V and 5 bases from J, the gap between germline ends came to 6 bases. The CDR3 DNA reads as TGTGCCAGCAGCTTGTGGGAGACCGGGGAGCTGTTTTTT. Protein product: CASSLWETGELFF.

This clone was seen a few times. This rearrangement joins TRBV28 to TRBJ1-5, with 7 positions matching TRBD1. CDR1 and CDR2 (germline): MDHEN, SYDVKM. The CDR3 contains 18 residues. Trimming cost V 5 bases and J 2 bases; bases outside gene matches: 15. DNA of the CDR3: TGTGCCAGCAGTACCTCCGGGACAGCCGGGGGGGGCAATCAGCCCCAGCATTTT. Translated: CASSTSGTAGGGNQPQHF.

The chain joins TRBV9 to TRBJ1-1, with 8 bases identical to TRBD1. Germline trimming cut 0 bases from V and 4 bases from J; bases unmatched to any gene: 8. Germline V gene data show CDR1 as SGDLS and CDR2 as YYNGEE. The CDR3 runs to 16 residues. This CDR3 reads CASSVGRTGRFTEAFF. The CDR3 bases are TGTGCCAGCAGCGTAGGACGGACAGGGCGGTTCACTGAAGCTTTCTTT.

The rearrangement links TRBV6-6 to TRBJ1-1; D gene unclear. The germline gives CDR1 MNHNY, CDR2 SVGAGI (reference sequence). Deletions cut 7 bases from V and 1 base from J, with 19 bases between. This CDR3 has 16 amino acids. In DNA, the CDR3 is TGTGCCAGCACCATGGCGGAACTTAACCCGAACACTGAAGCTTTCTTT. This gives the protein CASTMAELNPNTEAFF.

The gene calls are TRBV7-2 and TRBJ2-1, with TRBD2 matching over 10 bases. Trimming cost V 8 bases and J 4 bases; bases outside gene matches: 11. This CDR3 is 16 amino acids long. Germline-derived CDR1 and CDR2 are SGHTA and FQGNSA. CDR3 sequence (DNA): TGTGCCAGCCTACCAAGCGGGAGGGCCGGTTACAATGAGCAGTTCTTC. Amino acids: CASLPSGRAGYNEQFF. The entire variable domain, with the rest obtained from reference TRBV7-2 and TRBJ2-1, is as follows: GAGVSQSPSNKVTEKGKDVELRCDPISGHTALYWYRQSLGQGLEFLIYFQGNSAPDKSGLPSDRFSAERTGGSVSTLTIQRTQQEDSAVYLCASLPSGRAGYNEQFFGPGTRLTVL.

This clone was recorded once. V and J are TRBV28 and TRBJ2-7, with D tentatively TRBD2 (6 bases). Deletions cut 0 bases from V and 5 bases from J, with 17 bases between. The germline V gene has CDR1 MDHEN and CDR2 SYDVKM. The CDR3 has 16 amino acids. CDR3 sequence reads: CASSLWAPGATHEQYF. DNA for the CDR3: TGTGCCAGCAGTTTATGGGCTCCGGGAGCGACCCACGAGCAGTACTTC.